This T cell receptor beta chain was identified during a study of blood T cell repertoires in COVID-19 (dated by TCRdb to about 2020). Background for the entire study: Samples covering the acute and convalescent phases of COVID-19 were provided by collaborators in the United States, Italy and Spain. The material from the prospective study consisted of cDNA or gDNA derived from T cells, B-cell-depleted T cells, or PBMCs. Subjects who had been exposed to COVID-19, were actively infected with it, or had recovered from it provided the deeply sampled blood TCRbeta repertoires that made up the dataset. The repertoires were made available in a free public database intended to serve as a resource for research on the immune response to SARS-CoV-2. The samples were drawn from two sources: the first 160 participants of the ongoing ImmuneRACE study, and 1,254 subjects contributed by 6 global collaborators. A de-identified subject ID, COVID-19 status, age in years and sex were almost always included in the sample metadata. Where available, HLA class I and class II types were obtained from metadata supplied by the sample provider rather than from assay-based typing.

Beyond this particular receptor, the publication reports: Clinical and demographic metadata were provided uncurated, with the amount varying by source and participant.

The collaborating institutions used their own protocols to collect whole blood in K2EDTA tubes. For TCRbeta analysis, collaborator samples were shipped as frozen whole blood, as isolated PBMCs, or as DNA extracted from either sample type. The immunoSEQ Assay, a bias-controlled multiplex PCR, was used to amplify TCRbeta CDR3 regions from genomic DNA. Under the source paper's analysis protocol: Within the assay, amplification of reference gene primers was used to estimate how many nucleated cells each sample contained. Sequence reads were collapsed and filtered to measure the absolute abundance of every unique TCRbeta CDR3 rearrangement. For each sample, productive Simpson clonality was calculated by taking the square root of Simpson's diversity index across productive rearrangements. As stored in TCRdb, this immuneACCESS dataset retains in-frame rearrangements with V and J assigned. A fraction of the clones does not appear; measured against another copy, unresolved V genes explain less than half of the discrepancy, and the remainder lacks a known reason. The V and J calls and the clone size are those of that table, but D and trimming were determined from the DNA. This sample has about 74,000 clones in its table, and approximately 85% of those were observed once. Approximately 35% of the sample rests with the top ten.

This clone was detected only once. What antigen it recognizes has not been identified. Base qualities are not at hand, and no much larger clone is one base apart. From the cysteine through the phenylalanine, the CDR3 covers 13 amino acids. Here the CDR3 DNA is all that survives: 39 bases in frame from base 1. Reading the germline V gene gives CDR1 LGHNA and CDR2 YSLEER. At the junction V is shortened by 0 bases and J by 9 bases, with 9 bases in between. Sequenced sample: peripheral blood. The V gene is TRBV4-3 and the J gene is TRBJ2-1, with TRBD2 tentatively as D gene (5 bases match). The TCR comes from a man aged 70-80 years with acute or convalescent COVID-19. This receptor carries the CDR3 CASSQEGRGEQFF. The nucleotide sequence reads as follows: TGCGCCAGCAGCCAAGAAGGACGGGGTGAGCAGTTCTTC.